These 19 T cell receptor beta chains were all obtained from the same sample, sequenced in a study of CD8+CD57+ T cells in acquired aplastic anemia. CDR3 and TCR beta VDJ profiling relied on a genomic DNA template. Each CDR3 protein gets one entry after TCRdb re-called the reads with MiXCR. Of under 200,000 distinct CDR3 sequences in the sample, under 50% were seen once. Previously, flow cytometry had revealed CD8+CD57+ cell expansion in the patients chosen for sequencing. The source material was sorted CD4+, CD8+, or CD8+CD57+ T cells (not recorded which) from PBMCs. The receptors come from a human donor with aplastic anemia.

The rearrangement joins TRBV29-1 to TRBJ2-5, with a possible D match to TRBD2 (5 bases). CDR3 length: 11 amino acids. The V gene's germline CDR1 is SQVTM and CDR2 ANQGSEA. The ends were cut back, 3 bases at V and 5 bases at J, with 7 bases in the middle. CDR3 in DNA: TGCAGCGTTGAGAGGGTTGAGACCCAGTACTTC. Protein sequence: CSVERVETQYF.

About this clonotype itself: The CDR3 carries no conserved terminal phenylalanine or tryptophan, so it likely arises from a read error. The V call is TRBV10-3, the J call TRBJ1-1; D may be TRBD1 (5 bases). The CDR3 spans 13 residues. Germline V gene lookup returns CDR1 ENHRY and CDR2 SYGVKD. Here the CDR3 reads CAAGDTLNNEAFL. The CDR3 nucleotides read TGTGCCGCGGGGGATACCTTGAACAATGAAGCTTTCCTT.

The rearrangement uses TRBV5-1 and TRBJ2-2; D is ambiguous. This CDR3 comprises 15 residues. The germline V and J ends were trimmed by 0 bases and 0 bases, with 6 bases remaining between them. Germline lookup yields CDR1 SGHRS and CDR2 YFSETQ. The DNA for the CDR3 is TGCGCCAGCAGCTTGGCGCAAGCGAACACCGGGGAGCTGTTTTTT. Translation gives CASSLAQANTGELFF.

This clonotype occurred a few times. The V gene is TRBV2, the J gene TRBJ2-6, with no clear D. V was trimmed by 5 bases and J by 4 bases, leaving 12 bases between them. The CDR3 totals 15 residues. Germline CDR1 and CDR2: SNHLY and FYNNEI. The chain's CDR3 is CASSPPRAGANVLTF. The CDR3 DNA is TGTGCCAGCAGTCCCCCCCGGGCCGGGGCCAACGTCCTGACTTTC.

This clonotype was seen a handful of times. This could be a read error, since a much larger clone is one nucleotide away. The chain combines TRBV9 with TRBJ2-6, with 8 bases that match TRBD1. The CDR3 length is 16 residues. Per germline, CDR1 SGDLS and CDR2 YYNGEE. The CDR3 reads CASSERTGPGTNVLTF. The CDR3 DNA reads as TGTGCCAGCAGCGAAAGGACAGGGCCTGGGACCAACGTCCTGACTTTC.

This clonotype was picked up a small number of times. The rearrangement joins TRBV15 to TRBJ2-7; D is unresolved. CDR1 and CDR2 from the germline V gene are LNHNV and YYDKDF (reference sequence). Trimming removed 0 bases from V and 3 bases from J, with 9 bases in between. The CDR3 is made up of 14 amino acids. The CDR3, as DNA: TGTGCCACCAGCAGAGAAGCGACAAGCTACGAGCAGTACTTC. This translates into CATSREATSYEQYF.

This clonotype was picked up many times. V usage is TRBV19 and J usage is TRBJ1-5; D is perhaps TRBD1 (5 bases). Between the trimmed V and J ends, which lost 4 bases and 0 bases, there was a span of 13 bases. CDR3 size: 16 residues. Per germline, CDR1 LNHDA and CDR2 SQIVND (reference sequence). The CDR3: CASSTWGLSSNQPQHF. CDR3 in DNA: TGTGCCAGTAGTACCTGGGGACTTTCTAGCAATCAGCCCCAGCATTTT. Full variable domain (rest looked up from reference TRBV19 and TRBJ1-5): DGGITQSPKYLFRKEGQNVTLSCEQNLNHDAMYWYRQDPGQGLRLIYYSQIVNDFQKGDIAEGYSVSREKKESFPLTVTSAQKNPTAFYLCASSTWGLSSNQPQHFGDGTRLSIL.

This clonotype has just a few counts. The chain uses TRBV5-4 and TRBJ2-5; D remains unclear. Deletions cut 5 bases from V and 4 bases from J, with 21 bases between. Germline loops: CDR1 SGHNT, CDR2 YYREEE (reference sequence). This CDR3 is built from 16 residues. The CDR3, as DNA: TGTGCCAGCAGTATTAAGGGCCTAAGAAAGGCAGAGACCCAGTACTTC. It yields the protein CASSIKGLRKAETQYF. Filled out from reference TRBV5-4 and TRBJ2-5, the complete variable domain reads ETGVTQSPTHLIKTRGQQVTLRCSSQSGHNTVSWYQQALGQGPQFIFQYYREEENGRGNFPPRFSGLQFPNYSSELNVNALELDDSALYLCASSIKGLRKAETQYFGPGTRLLVL.

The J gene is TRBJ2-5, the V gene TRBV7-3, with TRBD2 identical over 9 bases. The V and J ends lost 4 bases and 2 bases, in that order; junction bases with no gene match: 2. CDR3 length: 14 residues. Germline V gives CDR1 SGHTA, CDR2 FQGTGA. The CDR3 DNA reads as TGTGCCAGCAGCTCCGCGGGAGGGCAAGAGACCCAGTACTTC. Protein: CASSSAGGQETQYF.

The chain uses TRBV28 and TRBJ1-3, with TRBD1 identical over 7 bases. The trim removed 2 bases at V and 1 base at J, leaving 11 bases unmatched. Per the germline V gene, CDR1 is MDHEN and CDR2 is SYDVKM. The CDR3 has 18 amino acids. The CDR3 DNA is TGTGCCAGCAGTTTAGGGCCACAGGGGATAAGATCTGGAAACACCATATATTTT. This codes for CASSLGPQGIRSGNTIYF.

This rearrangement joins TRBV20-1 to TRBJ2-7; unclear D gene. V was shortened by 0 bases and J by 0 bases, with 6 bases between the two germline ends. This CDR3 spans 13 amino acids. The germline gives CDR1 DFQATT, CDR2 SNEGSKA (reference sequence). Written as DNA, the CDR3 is TGCAGTGCTAGAGAACACAGCTCCTACGAGCAGTACTTC. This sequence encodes CSAREHSSYEQYF.

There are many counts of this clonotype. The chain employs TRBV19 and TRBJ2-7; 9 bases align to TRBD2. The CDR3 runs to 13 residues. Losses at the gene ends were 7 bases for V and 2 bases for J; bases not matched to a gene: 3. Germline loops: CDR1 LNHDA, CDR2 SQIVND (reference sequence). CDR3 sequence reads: CASKSGGTYEQYF. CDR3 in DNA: TGTGCCAGTAAGAGCGGGGGGACCTACGAGCAGTACTTC.

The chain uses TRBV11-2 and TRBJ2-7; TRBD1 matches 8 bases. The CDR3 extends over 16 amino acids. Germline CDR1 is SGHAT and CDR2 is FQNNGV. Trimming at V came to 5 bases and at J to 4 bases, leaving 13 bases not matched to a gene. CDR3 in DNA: TGTGCCAGCAGCCCAAACTCAGGACAGGGTCGGTACGAGCAGTACTTC. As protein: CASSPNSGQGRYEQYF.

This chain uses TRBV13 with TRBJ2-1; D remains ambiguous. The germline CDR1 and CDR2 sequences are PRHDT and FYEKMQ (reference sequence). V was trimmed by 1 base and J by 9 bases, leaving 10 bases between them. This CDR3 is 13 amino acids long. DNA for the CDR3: TGTGCCAGCAGCTTAGAAAAGCGTGGTGAGCAGTTCTTC. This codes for CASSLEKRGEQFF.

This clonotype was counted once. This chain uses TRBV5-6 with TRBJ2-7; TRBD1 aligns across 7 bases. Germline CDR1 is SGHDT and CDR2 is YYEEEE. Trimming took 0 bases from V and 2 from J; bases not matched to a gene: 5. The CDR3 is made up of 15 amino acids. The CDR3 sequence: CASSLAGQPAYEQYF. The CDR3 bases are TGTGCCAGCAGCTTGGCGGGACAGCCCGCCTACGAGCAGTACTTC.

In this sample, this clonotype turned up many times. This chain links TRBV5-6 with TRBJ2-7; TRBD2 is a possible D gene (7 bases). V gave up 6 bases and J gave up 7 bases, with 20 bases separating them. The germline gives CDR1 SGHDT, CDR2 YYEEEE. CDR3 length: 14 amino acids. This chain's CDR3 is CASNSGGGSLEQYF. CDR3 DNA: TGTGCCAGCAACTCTGGGGGGGGCTCGTTAGAGCAGTACTTC.

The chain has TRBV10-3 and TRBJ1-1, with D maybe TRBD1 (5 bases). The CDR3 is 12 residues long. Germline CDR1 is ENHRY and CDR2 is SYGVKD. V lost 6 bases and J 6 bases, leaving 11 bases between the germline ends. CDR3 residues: CAISLQGSEAFF. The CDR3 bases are TGTGCCATCAGCCTCCAGGGTTCTGAAGCTTTCTTT.

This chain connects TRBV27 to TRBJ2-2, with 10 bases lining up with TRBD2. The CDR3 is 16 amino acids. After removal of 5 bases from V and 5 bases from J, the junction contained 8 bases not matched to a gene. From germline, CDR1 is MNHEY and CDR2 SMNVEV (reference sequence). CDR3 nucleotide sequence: TGTGCCAGCAGTCCGGGAGCGGGAGGGGGTACCGGGGAGCTGTTTTTT. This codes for CASSPGAGGGTGELFF.

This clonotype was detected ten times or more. CDR3 sequence: CASSPVGGTLANYGYTF. The CDR3 DNA is TGTGCCAGCAGTCCCGTCGGGGGAACCCTAGCTAACTATGGCTACACCTTC. V and J are TRBV6-1 and TRBJ1-2; tentative D call: TRBD1 (5 bases). The germline gives CDR1 MNHNS, CDR2 SASEGT. The CDR3 is 17 amino acids. The V end was cut by 5 bases, the J end by 0 bases, with 19 bases between.